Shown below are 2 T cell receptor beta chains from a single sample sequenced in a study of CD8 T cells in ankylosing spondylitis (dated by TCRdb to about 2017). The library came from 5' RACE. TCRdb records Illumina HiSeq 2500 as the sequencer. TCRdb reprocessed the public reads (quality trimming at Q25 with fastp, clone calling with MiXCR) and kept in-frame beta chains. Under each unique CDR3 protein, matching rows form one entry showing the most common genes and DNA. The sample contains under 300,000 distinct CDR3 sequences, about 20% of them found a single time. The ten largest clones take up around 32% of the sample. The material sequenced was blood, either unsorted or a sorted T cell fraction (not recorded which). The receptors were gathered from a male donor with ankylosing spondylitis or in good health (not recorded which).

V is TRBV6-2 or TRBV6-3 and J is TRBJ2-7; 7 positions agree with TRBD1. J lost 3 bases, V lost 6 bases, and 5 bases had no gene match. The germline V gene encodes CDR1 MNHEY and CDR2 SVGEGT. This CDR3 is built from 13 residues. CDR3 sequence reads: CASRGQSDYEQYF. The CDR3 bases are TGTGCCAGCAGGGGACAGAGCGACTACGAGCAGTACTTC.

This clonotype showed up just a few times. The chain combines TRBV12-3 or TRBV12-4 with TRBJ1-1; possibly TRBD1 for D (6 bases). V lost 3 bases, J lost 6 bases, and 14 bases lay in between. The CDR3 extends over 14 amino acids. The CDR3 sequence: CASSFGMGAPEAFF. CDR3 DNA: TGTGCCAGCAGTTTCGGGATGGGGGCTCCTGAAGCTTTCTTT.